The present T cell receptor (beta chain) was sequenced within a study of response to subunit inactivated influenza vaccine. One entry per CDR3 protein results from TCRdb running MiXCR on the RT-PCR reads. Of about 780,000 distinct CDR3 sequences listed, about a fifth are singletons. This CDR3 has 16 amino acids. Germline V lookup: CDR1 LGHNA, CDR2 YSLEER. The V and J ends lost 2 bases and 8 bases, in that order; junction bases with no gene match: 6. This clonotype was seen a few times. The material sequenced was PBMCs from blood, taken about 5 days after vaccination. The chain uses TRBV4-3 and TRBJ2-1; 13 positions match TRBD2. The receptor was isolated from a man aged 50 to 60 who received an inactivated influenza vaccine. As DNA, the CDR3 is TGCGCCAGCAGCCAACGGACTAGCGGGAGATTAGATGAGCAGTTCTTC. Amino acid sequence: CASSQRTSGRLDEQFF.